The 22 T cell receptor beta chains listed next were all sequenced from one sample in a study of metastatic and nonmetastatic thyroid tumors. The entire patient cohort was treatment-naive prior to thyroid surgery. TCRdb recomputed clones from the PCR reads via MiXCR. The table shows tens of thousands of clones, with 20% occurring only once. Material: adjacent normal tissue. The receptors come from a female donor with papillary thyroid cancer or a benign thyroid nodule (not recorded which). Some clones in this sample may be carry-over from other donors' samples.

This clone was observed many times. Other DNA sequences within the sample encode an identical CDR3. The chain couples TRBV5-6 to TRBJ2-3; D is unresolved. CDR3 length: 14 residues. Trimming pared 0 bases from V and 0 bases from J, leaving 5 bases between. Germline V gene sequence: CDR1 SGHDT, CDR2 YYEEEE. In nucleotides, the CDR3 is TGTGCCAGCAGCTTGGAGTCTAGCACAGATACGCAGTATTTT. The encoded protein is CASSLESSTDTQYF.

The CDR3 reads CSASSQRGLSYNEQFF. The CDR3, as DNA: TGCAGTGCTAGTTCCCAGCGGGGTCTCTCCTACAATGAGCAGTTCTTC. The J gene is TRBJ2-1, the V gene TRBV20-1; 7 bases align to TRBD2. The trim removed 3 bases at V and 0 bases at J, leaving 8 bases unmatched. Germline CDR1 is DFQATT and CDR2 is SNEGSKA (reference sequence). The CDR3 contains 16 residues.

This clone was observed many times. The V and J genes are TRBV20-1 and TRBJ1-3; no clear D. Germline lookup yields CDR1 DFQATT and CDR2 SNEGSKA (reference sequence). The V gene lost 5 bases and the J gene lost 0 bases, with 11 bases spanning the gap. The length of the CDR3 is 14 residues. CDR3 in amino acids: CSARSHNSGNTIYF. The CDR3 bases are TGCAGTGCTCGGTCTCACAACTCTGGAAACACCATATATTTT.

This clone has a count of ten or more. This chain connects TRBV19 to TRBJ2-1, with 7 bases fitting TRBD2. The CDR3 sequence is 15 residues long. J was trimmed by 7 bases and V by 5 bases; bases with no gene match: 11. The germline V gene has CDR1 LNHDA and CDR2 SQIVND (reference sequence). CDR3 in amino acids: CASSLSGTTPNEQFF. CDR3 nucleotides: TGTGCCAGTAGTCTTTCCGGGACTACCCCGAATGAGCAGTTCTTC.

This clone is categorized as medium-sized (0.01 to 0.1%). The chain carries TRBV6-1 and TRBJ1-6, with D possibly matching TRBD1 (5 bases). The germline V gene has CDR1 MNHNS and CDR2 SASEGT. V shed 2 bases and J shed 5 bases, with 19 bases lying between them. The CDR3 extends over 18 amino acids. CDR3: CASSEKPGVTVNNSPLHF. CDR3 coding DNA: TGTGCCAGCAGTGAAAAACCCGGTGTGACAGTTAATAATTCACCCCTCCACTTT.

With regard to this clone: At the DNA level, this CDR3 is encoded by other sequences in the same sample as well. This sequence joins TRBV7-3 and TRBJ1-4; tentative D call: TRBD1 (5 bases). CDR3 size: 15 residues. The V and J ends lost 0 bases and 8 bases respectively, with 13 bases between them. Per germline, CDR1 SGHTA and CDR2 FQGTGA. CDR3 nucleotide sequence: TGTGCCAGCAGCTTAACGGGTGGGGCAGGGGAAAAACTGTTTTTT. Protein sequence: CASSLTGGAGEKLFF.

This clone has at least ten counts. The chain combines TRBV28 with TRBJ1-4; the D is unclear. Germline CDR1 MDHEN, CDR2 SYDVKM. The V end was cut by 7 bases, the J end by 8 bases, with 11 bases between. There are 12 residues in the CDR3. CDR3 nucleotides: TGTGCCAGCACGACTGGGGTGGAAAAACTGTTTTTT. It codes for CASTTGVEKLFF.

The rearrangement uses TRBV4-1 and TRBJ1-5, with unresolved D. Trimming left V 0 bases short and J 2 bases short, with 11 bases between. Germline values: CDR1 MGHRA, CDR2 YSYEKL. The CDR3 loop spans 16 amino acids. CDR3 DNA sequence: TGCGCCAGCAGCCAAGAGGCCATGCAAGGCAATCAGCCCCAGCATTTT. It yields the protein CASSQEAMQGNQPQHF.

This clone was counted between two and nine times. V usage is TRBV6-1 and J usage is TRBJ2-5; unclear D gene. V was pared by 8 bases and J by 4 bases, with 11 bases between. The CDR3 length is 12 residues. Germline V gene lookup returns CDR1 MNHNS and CDR2 SASEGT. This CDR3 reads CASLGVTETQYF. The CDR3 DNA is TGTGCCAGCCTTGGGGTAACAGAGACCCAGTACTTC.

This clone was observed many times. The chain has TRBV30 and TRBJ1-2; 8 nucleotides align to TRBD1. The CDR3 covers 14 residues. After removal of 2 bases from V and 7 bases from J, the junction contained 9 bases not matched to a gene. Germline V CDR1 and CDR2: GTSNPN, SVGIG (reference sequence). This CDR3 reads CAWSPYRGTGGYTF. Written as DNA, the CDR3 is TGTGCCTGGAGTCCCTACCGAGGGACAGGTGGCTACACCTTC.

About this clone itself: The junction shows a germline mismatch at one end, possibly a read error. The V gene is TRBV6-1, the J gene TRBJ1-5, with D perhaps matching TRBD1 (5 bases). Germline assignment: CDR1 MNHNS and CDR2 SASEGT. This CDR3 spans 12 amino acids. CDR3 sequence: CASSRGNQPQNF. In nucleotides, the CDR3 is TGTGCCTCGTCCCGGGGCAACCAGCCCCAGAATTTT.

This clone showed up many times. The chain employs TRBV5-1 and TRBJ1-2, with 7 bases that match TRBD1. J gave up 8 bases and V 0 bases, and 10 bases lay outside the gene matches. The CDR3 loop spans 15 amino acids. CDR1 and CDR2 (germline): SGHRS, YFSETQ. The CDR3 region is CASSLEAGARGGYTF. The CDR3 nucleotides read TGCGCCAGCAGCTTGGAAGCGGGGGCCAGGGGGGGCTACACCTTC.

This clone is medium-sized (0.01 to 0.1%). This chain joins TRBV6-1 and TRBJ1-5; 9 nucleotides line up with TRBD1. Per the germline V gene, CDR1 is MNHNS and CDR2 is SASEGT. V dropped 4 bases and J dropped 0; count of bases not matched to a gene: 4. The CDR3 covers 16 residues. This chain's CDR3 is CASSGQGVYSNQPQHF. The CDR3 DNA reads as TGTGCCAGCAGTGGACAGGGGGTCTATAGCAATCAGCCCCAGCATTTT.

Concerning this clone: A read error may be the cause here, since a much bigger clone is one base away. V gene TRBV30 combines with J gene TRBJ2-5; 7 bases fit TRBD2. Germline-derived CDR1 and CDR2 are GTSNPN and SVGIG (reference sequence). This CDR3 spans 16 amino acids. J gave up 5 bases and V 3 bases, and 15 bases lay outside the gene matches. This CDR3 is CAWSGAGPVCRETQYF. Written as DNA, the CDR3 is TGTGCCTGGAGCGGAGCGGGACCCGTATGCAGGGAGACCCAGTACTTC.

This clone occurred many times. The genes are TRBV6-1 and TRBJ1-4; 8 positions agree with TRBD1. V shed 5 bases, J shed 4 bases, and the junction held 6 bases outside the gene matches. CDR3 size: 15 residues. From germline, CDR1 is MNHNS and CDR2 SASEGT. The CDR3 loop is CASSPRQGNNEKLFF. The CDR3, as DNA: TGTGCCAGCAGTCCTCGACAGGGGAATAATGAAAAACTGTTTTTT.

This clone was seen many times. The chain has TRBV7-2 and TRBJ2-7; D unclear. CDR1 and CDR2 from the germline V gene are SGHTA and FQGNSA. Trimming stripped 1 base from V and 7 bases from J, with 8 bases between. CDR3 size: 12 residues. CDR3 amino acids: CASSLGFREQYF. CDR3 sequence (DNA): TGTGCCAGCAGCTTAGGGTTCCGGGAGCAGTACTTC.

This clone occurred a few times. The chain is built from TRBV27 and TRBJ2-7, with 9 bases aligning to TRBD1. Losses at the gene ends were 1 base for V and 7 bases for J; bases not matched to a gene: 8. The CDR3 is 15 residues long. CDR1 is MNHEY, CDR2 SMNVEV, per germline (reference sequence). CDR3: CASSLFRQGGAEQYF. The CDR3 DNA is TGTGCCAGCAGTTTATTTAGACAGGGGGGGGCGGAGCAGTACTTC.

This clone was detected ten times or more. CDR3 loop: CASSLAMPGVGETQYF. The DNA for the CDR3 is TGTGCCAGCAGCTTAGCGATGCCCGGGGTTGGGGAGACCCAGTACTTC. This sequence joins TRBV7-9 and TRBJ2-5, with a weak D call TRBD2 (5 bases). There are 16 residues in the CDR3. The V gene lost 0 bases and the J gene lost 5 bases, with 16 bases spanning the gap. The germline V gene encodes CDR1 SEHNR and CDR2 FQNEAQ (reference sequence).

This clone showed up just a few times. The V call is TRBV6-1, the J call TRBJ2-7; 7 bases map to TRBD2. The CDR3 sequence is 14 residues long. Germline loops: CDR1 MNHNS, CDR2 SASEGT. With 5 bases clipped from V and 4 bases from J, the junction kept 8 bases outside the gene matches. The CDR3 loop reads CASSPTGGSYEQYF. In nucleotides, the CDR3 is TGTGCCAGCAGTCCCACCGGCGGGAGTTACGAGCAGTACTTC.

This chain joins TRBV2 and TRBJ1-2; the D gene is possibly TRBD1 (6 bases). This CDR3 spans 12 amino acids. Germline V CDR1 and CDR2: SNHLY, FYNNEI. In DNA form, the CDR3 reads TGTGTCAGTCTCCCGGGGGGCCTGGGCTACACCTTC. Translated, it gives CVSLPGGLGYTF.

The chain links TRBV25-1 to TRBJ2-4, with 7 bases lining up with TRBD2. Germline CDR1 reads MGHDK; CDR2 reads SYGVNS. V trimming: 6 bases; J trimming: 1 base; junction bases outside the gene matches: 9. CDR3 length equals 16 residues. The DNA for the CDR3 is TGTGCCAGCAGCCGAGCGGGAAGGACGGCCAAAAACATTCAGTACTTC. Translation: CASSRAGRTAKNIQYF.

This clone was picked up many times. The V gene is TRBV7-2, the J gene TRBJ1-5, with TRBD1 as a possible D gene (6 bases). Looked up from germline, CDR1 is SGHTA and CDR2 is FQGNSA. Trimming left V 5 bases short and J 8 bases short, with 19 bases between. The CDR3 has 15 residues. CDR3 loop: CASSAGAGPGEPQHF. The DNA for the CDR3 is TGTGCCAGCAGCGCGGGGGCGGGCCCCGGGGAGCCCCAGCATTTT.